These 5 T cell receptor beta chains share one sample of origin, sequenced in a study of blood T cell repertoires in COVID-19. Profiling relied on immunoSEQ multiplex PCR, and the TCRdb table lists in-frame clones only, not all of them. In the table there are a few hundred thousand clones, around nine tenths of which are singletons. Input material: PBMCs or T cells enriched from blood (not recorded which). These receptors were collected from a woman aged 45-59 years who had recovered from COVID-19.

Of note for this clone: This CDR3 is also generated by other DNA sequences in the sample. The V call is TRBV4-3, the J call TRBJ1-3; D ambiguous. V was trimmed by 0 bases and J by 0 bases, leaving 9 bases between them. The germline gives CDR1 LGHNA, CDR2 YSLEER. CDR3 length: 16 residues. CDR3 nucleotide sequence: TGCGCCAGCAGCCAAGATAGAGGGAACTCTGGAAACACCATATATTTT. This codes for CASSQDRGNSGNTIYF.

The rearrangement links TRBV12-3 or TRBV12-4 to TRBJ2-5; 9 bases agree with TRBD1. CDR3 length: 13 residues. Trimming took 5 bases from V and 3 from J; bases not matched to a gene: 1. CDR3: CASSRQGEETQYF. CDR3 DNA sequence: TGTGCCAGCAGTCGACAGGGGGAAGAGACCCAGTACTTC.

This chain uses TRBV6-6 with TRBJ1-6, with unresolved D. The CDR3 length is 14 residues. Germline loops: CDR1 MNHNY, CDR2 SVGAGI (reference sequence). The V end was cut by 3 bases, the J end by 6 bases, with 9 bases between. The CDR3 here is CASSYRESNSPLHF. The CDR3 DNA reads TGTGCCAGCAGTTATCGGGAGAGTAATTCACCCCTCCACTTT.

The chain combines TRBV6-5 with TRBJ1-2, with unresolved D. The CDR3 totals 13 residues. Germline V gene sequence: CDR1 MNHEY, CDR2 SVGAGI. V lost 7 bases to trimming and J lost 7 bases, with 16 bases between them. CDR3 loop: CASKVGGSGGYTF. The CDR3 DNA reads as TGTGCCAGCAAGGTTGGAGGGTCGGGTGGCTACACCTTC.

This clone is a singleton in its sample. The genes are TRBV12-5 and TRBJ1-1; D not certain. Trimming removed 6 bases from V and 6 bases from J, with 11 bases in between. Germline-derived CDR1 and CDR2 are LGHNT and FRNRAP. The CDR3 loop spans 12 amino acids. The CDR3: CASGGDYAEAFF. CDR3 nucleotide sequence: TGTGCTAGTGGGGGAGATTACGCTGAAGCTTTCTTT.